These T cell receptor beta chains were read from a single sample in a study of PD-1 blockade in classical Hodgkin lymphoma. Data came from immunoSEQ multiplex PCR; TCRdb stores just in-frame clones and leaves some out. The table lists roughly 30,000 clones, 80% to 90% of them singletons, with around 0.21% in the top ten. The sample comprised CD4+ T cells from blood. These receptors originate from a human donor with classical Hodgkin lymphoma. CDR3s include the opening cysteine and the closing phenylalanine or tryptophan. The order of the fields is J gene, V gene, clone size, D gene, CDR3 protein, CDR3 DNA. D genes are given only for firm matches. Clone size is given for some rows only: seen once, a few or many times, or a class if the clone is expanded.

TRBJ1-1	TRBV29-1	.	.	CSVVHHTLNTEAFF	TGCAGCGTTGTCCACCATACGTTGAACACTGAAGCTTTCTTT
TRBJ1-6	TRBV13	.	TRBD1	CASSAGGRAVTPLHF	TGTGCCAGCAGCGCAGGGGGCCGGGCTGTAACACCCCTCCACTTT
TRBJ2-5	TRBV9	once	.	CASSVAGSQFETQYF	TGTGCCAGCAGCGTAGCGGGGAGCCAATTTGAGACCCAGTACTTC
TRBJ2-7	TRBV15	.	.	CATSRDWQLSYEQYF	TGTGCCACCAGCAGAGATTGGCAGCTCTCCTACGAGCAGTACTTC
TRBJ1-4	TRBV5-6	.	TRBD1	CASSLVDRNNEKLFF	TGTGCCAGCAGCTTAGTGGACAGGAACAATGAAAAACTGTTTTTT
TRBJ1-2	TRBV4-1	.	TRBD1	CASSQGSGQGAHKDGYTF	TGCGCCAGCAGCCAAGGATCGGGACAGGGGGCCCATAAGGATGGCTACACCTTC
TRBJ1-2	TRBV28	once	TRBD1	CATRQGRTLYGYTF	TGTGCCACACGACAGGGCCGAACCCTCTATGGCTACACCTTC
TRBJ2-3	TRBV7-3	once	.	CASSPTRGSGTDTQYF	TGTGCCAGCAGCCCCACCCGGGGTAGCGGCACAGATACGCAGTATTTT
TRBJ2-2	TRBV2	.	TRBD2	CASSPAGGSRGLFF	TGTGCCAGCAGTCCTGCGGGGGGGAGTCGTGGGCTGTTTTTT
TRBJ2-5	TRBV5-1	.	.	CASSLIGRQETQYF	TGCGCCAGCAGCTTGATAGGGAGGCAAGAGACCCAGTACTTC
TRBJ2-7	TRBV7-8	.	.	CASSLRVNEQYF	TGTGCCAGCAGCTTAAGGGTGAACGAGCAGTACTTC
TRBJ1-4	TRBV19	.	.	CASRKDGATNEKLFF	TGTGCCAGTAGGAAGGACGGGGCAACTAATGAAAAACTGTTTTTT
TRBJ2-7	TRBV11-2	.	.	CASSPQAAGEQYF	TGTGCCAGCAGCCCCCAGGCGGCAGGCGAGCAGTACTTC
TRBJ1-5	TRBV6-5	.	.	CASSYSPDSNRPQHF	TGTGCCAGCAGTTACTCGCCGGACAGCAATCGGCCCCAGCATTTT
TRBJ2-1	TRBV10-3	.	.	CATHGAGSREQFF	TGTGCCACTCACGGGGCAGGGTCGAGGGAGCAGTTCTTC
TRBJ1-5	TRBV2	few	TRBD1	CASRDRVAGNQPQHF	TGTGCCAGCAGGGACAGGGTAGCCGGCAATCAGCCCCAGCATTTT
TRBJ2-7	TRBV6-1	.	.	CASSKTGYEQYF	TGTGCCAGTTCGAAGACGGGATACGAGCAGTACTTC
TRBJ1-1	TRBV9	once	.	CASSVGWGSDTEAFF	TGTGCCAGCAGCGTAGGTTGGGGCTCAGACACTGAAGCTTTCTTT
TRBJ2-4	TRBV6-5	.	.	CASSQTGTAKNIQYF	TGTGCCAGCAGCCAAACAGGGACGGCCAAAAACATTCAGTACTTC
TRBJ1-5	TRBV7-2	.	TRBD1	CASSLEGTGGWQPQHF	TGTGCCAGCAGCTTAGAAGGGACAGGGGGTTGGCAGCCCCAGCATTTT
TRBJ1-1	TRBV5-1	.	TRBD1	CASSPLTSGQGTEAFF	TGCGCCAGCAGCCCCCTTACCTCGGGACAGGGCACTGAAGCTTTCTTT